Presented here are 24 T cell receptor beta chains from one specimen sequenced in a study of blood T cell repertoires in COVID-19. Only in-frame clones appear in the TCRdb table, and some are missing; sequencing was by immunoSEQ multiplex PCR. The table has fewer than 300,000 clones, approximately 86% seen once. The material sequenced was peripheral blood. Receptor source: a woman aged 18-29 years with acute or convalescent COVID-19.

This chain uses TRBV7-2 with TRBJ2-1, with TRBD2 matching 7 bases. The CDR3 is 16 amino acids. J gave up 10 bases and V 5 bases, and 17 bases lay outside the gene matches. The germline V gene encodes CDR1 SGHTA and CDR2 FQGNSA. CDR3: CASSPRGGRAVREQFF. The CDR3 nucleotides read TGTGCCAGCAGCCCACGTGGAGGGAGGGCCGTACGGGAGCAGTTCTTC.

The chain recombines TRBV25-1 with TRBJ1-5, with a weak D call TRBD1 (6 bases). Germline V gene sequence: CDR1 MGHDK, CDR2 SYGVNS. This CDR3 contains 16 residues. V was pared by 3 bases and J by 0 bases, with 12 bases between. The CDR3 reads CASSDGTSYSNQPQHF. The CDR3 nucleotides are TGTGCCAGCAGTGATGGGACAAGTTATAGCAATCAGCCCCAGCATTTT.

This rearrangement joins TRBV5-5 to TRBJ1-1, with D perhaps matching TRBD1 (6 bases). Between the trimmed V and J ends, which lost 0 bases and 1 base, there was a span of 10 bases. The CDR3 has 15 amino acids. The germline CDR1 and CDR2 sequences are SGHKS and YYEKEE (reference sequence). The CDR3 loop reads CASSLATGRNTEAFF. The CDR3 nucleotides read TGTGCCAGCAGCTTGGCCACAGGGAGGAACACTGAAGCTTTCTTT.

This sequence joins TRBV7-2 and TRBJ2-7; D might be TRBD1 (5 bases). The CDR3 has 15 residues. Germline V gene lookup returns CDR1 SGHTA and CDR2 FQGNSA. Deletions cut 5 bases from V and 2 bases from J, with 16 bases between. CDR3 protein: CASSPTRAGTYEQYF. The CDR3 DNA sequence: TGTGCCAGCAGCCCCACCCGAGCAGGGACCTACGAGCAGTACTTC.

This clone came up once. CDR3 sequence: CASSWGRYNSPLHF. The CDR3 DNA sequence: TGTGCCAGCAGTTGGGGCAGGTATAATTCACCCCTCCACTTT. The V and J genes are TRBV27 and TRBJ1-6; D possibly corresponds to TRBD1 (5 bases). The V end lost 4 bases, the J end lost 4 bases, and 8 bases lay between the germline ends. The CDR3 runs 14 residues. Germline CDR1 reads MNHEY; CDR2 reads SMNVEV (reference sequence).

The chain joins TRBV5-1 to TRBJ2-1, with 10 positions matching TRBD2. The J segment lost 9 bases and the V segment lost 4 bases, leaving 7 bases of the junction unmatched. Germline loops: CDR1 SGHRS, CDR2 YFSETQ. This CDR3 is 14 amino acids long. The CDR3 DNA sequence: TGCGCCAGCAGCATCCCTAGCGGGAGTGTTGAGCAGTTCTTC. This sequence encodes CASSIPSGSVEQFF.

This clone was counted only a few times. The genes are TRBV5-1 and TRBJ2-7; a weak D match, TRBD2 (5 bases). CDR3 size: 13 residues. V lost 10 bases and J lost 4, with 18 bases in between. Germline V gene data show CDR1 as SGHRS and CDR2 as YFSETQ. CDR3 DNA: TGCGCCCGCTGGGCGGGCCTCCGATACGAGCAGTACTTC. Translated, it gives CARWAGLRYEQYF.

J is TRBJ2-5 and V is TRBV7-2; D remains ambiguous. In germline, CDR1 is SGHTA, CDR2 FQGNSA. Deletions cut 3 bases from V and 3 bases from J, with 5 bases between. The CDR3 covers 12 residues. The CDR3, as DNA: TGTGCCAGCAGCTTCCCCAAAGAGACCCAGTACTTC. Its protein is CASSFPKETQYF.

The gene calls are TRBV11-2 and TRBJ1-2, with TRBD1 matching over 10 bases. Germline V gene lookup returns CDR1 SGHAT and CDR2 FQNNGV. With V trimmed by 5 bases and J by 1 base, 10 bases remained unmatched. CDR3 length: 17 amino acids. The CDR3 reads CASSNAGTGAFNYGYTF. Written as DNA, the CDR3 is TGTGCCAGCAGCAACGCAGGGACAGGGGCGTTTAACTATGGCTACACCTTC.

The rearrangement links TRBV12-3 or TRBV12-4 to TRBJ1-6, with no clear D. The ends were cut back, 3 bases at V and 7 bases at J, with 7 bases in the middle. This CDR3 spans 13 amino acids. CDR3 sequence reads: CASSFPGNSPLHF. CDR3 DNA sequence: TGTGCCAGCAGTTTTCCGGGGAATTCACCCCTCCACTTT.

The V call is TRBV4-3, the J call TRBJ2-1; no definite D call. CDR1 is LGHNA and CDR2 is YSLEER in the germline V gene. Trimming took off 2 bases at V and 5 bases at J, with 13 bases between the two ends. The CDR3 loop spans 15 amino acids. Here the CDR3 DNA reads TGCGCCAGCAGCCAAAACCGGGTCTCAAACAATGAGCAGTTCTTC. Translated, it gives CASSQNRVSNNEQFF.

The V call is TRBV5-6, the J call TRBJ1-5; D gene unclear. The V gene lost 1 base and the J gene lost 3 bases, with 11 bases spanning the gap. Germline V CDR1 and CDR2: SGHDT, YYEEEE. CDR3 length: 15 amino acids. CDR3 coding DNA: TGTGCCAGCAGCTTGTTGAGAGGGAACAATCAGCCCCAGCATTTT. Translated: CASSLLRGNNQPQHF.

The CDR3 region has the DNA TGTGCCAGTAGTATATACCCGGCAGCTAGGACTGAAGCTTTCTTT. Protein: CASSIYPAARTEAFF. The genes are TRBV19 and TRBJ1-1; D is undetermined. Trimming stripped 2 bases from V and 5 bases from J, with 15 bases between. The CDR3 loop spans 15 amino acids. CDR1 and CDR2 from the germline V gene are LNHDA and SQIVND (reference sequence).

V is TRBV27 and J is TRBJ2-1; D perhaps matches TRBD2 (6 bases). Germline assignment: CDR1 MNHEY and CDR2 SMNVEV (reference sequence). The V gene lost 2 bases and the J gene lost 4 bases, with 15 bases spanning the gap. This CDR3 contains 16 residues. In nucleotides, the CDR3 is TGTGCCAGCAGTTTAAAAAGGGACTCCAGATACAATGAGCAGTTCTTC. This encodes CASSLKRDSRYNEQFF.

This clone is a singleton in its sample. One end of the junction does not line up with germline, which may come from a read error. The chain links TRBV6-2 or TRBV6-3 to TRBJ2-1, with D possibly TRBD2 on 6 matching bases. CDR1 MNHEY and CDR2 SVGEGT come from the germline V gene. The CDR3 is 15 residues long. CDR3 loop: CASRYSSVWANEQFF. In DNA form, the CDR3 reads TGTGCCAGCAGGTACTCTAGCGTGTGGGCCAATGAGCAGTTCTTC.

V and J are TRBV4-3 and TRBJ2-3; a weak D match, TRBD2 (6 bases). The V end was cut by 1 base, the J end by 0 bases, with 14 bases between. The germline gives CDR1 LGHNA, CDR2 YSLEER. The CDR3 covers 17 residues. CDR3 sequence (DNA): TGCGCCAGCAGCCAAGGACGTCTAGGAGGGAGCACAGATACGCAGTATTTT. Its translation is CASSQGRLGGSTDTQYF.

This chain joins TRBV27 and TRBJ2-7; D gene unclear. The V end lost 0 bases, the J end lost 2 bases, and 5 bases lay between the germline ends. Germline V gene lookup returns CDR1 MNHEY and CDR2 SMNVEV (reference sequence). CDR3 size: 13 residues. CDR3 sequence: CASSLSGPYEQYF. The CDR3 DNA reads TGTGCCAGCAGTTTATCCGGTCCCTACGAGCAGTACTTC.

This chain connects TRBV7-2 to TRBJ2-7; TRBD2 aligns across 16 bases. Unmatched junction bases numbered 14, after V lost 5 bases and J lost 4 bases. The length of the CDR3 is 19 residues. Looked up from germline, CDR1 is SGHTA and CDR2 is FQGNSA. CDR3 DNA: TGTGCCAGCAGCCCCCGACCGCCGGGACTAGCGGGAGGGAGGTACGAGCAGTACTTC. Amino acid sequence: CASSPRPPGLAGGRYEQYF.

In its sample, this clone was seen once. The chain carries TRBV28 and TRBJ1-1, with 8 bases identical to TRBD1. Germline CDR1 MDHEN, CDR2 SYDVKM. The CDR3 extends over 16 amino acids. V lost 8 bases, J lost 2 bases, and 13 bases stayed unmatched. The CDR3 loop is CASDRGTGVKNTEAFF. The CDR3 bases are TGTGCCAGCGACCGGGGGACAGGTGTCAAAAACACTGAAGCTTTCTTT.

The chain employs TRBV4-3 and TRBJ1-2, with 9 bases fitting TRBD1. After removal of 4 bases from V and 2 bases from J, the junction contained 5 bases not matched to a gene. CDR1 and CDR2 from the germline V gene are LGHNA and YSLEER. This CDR3 comprises 15 residues. The CDR3 nucleotides are TGCGCCAGCAGCCCAACGACAGGGGGAAACTATGGCTACACCTTC. Amino acids: CASSPTTGGNYGYTF.

This chain uses TRBV19 with TRBJ2-5; a weak D match, TRBD2 (6 bases). V was clipped by 3 bases and J by 4 bases, with 15 bases between them. There are 15 residues in the CDR3. The V gene's germline CDR1 is LNHDA and CDR2 SQIVND (reference sequence). CDR3 bases: TGTGCCAGTAGTATTTCTAGCGTGGTGGTAGAGACCCAGTACTTC. This sequence encodes CASSISSVVVETQYF.

The genes are TRBV5-1 and TRBJ2-1, with 8 bases matching TRBD2. The germline CDR1 and CDR2 sequences are SGHRS and YFSETQ. Losses at the gene ends were 8 bases for V and 4 bases for J; bases not matched to a gene: 8. The CDR3 length is 14 residues. CDR3 in DNA: TGCGCCAGTCAACTAGCGGCCGATTACAATGAGCAGTTCTTC. The encoded protein is CASQLAADYNEQFF. Combining the CDR3 with reference TRBV5-1 and TRBJ2-1 gives the whole variable domain KAGVTQTPRYLIKTRGQQVTLSCSPISGHRSVSWYQQTPGQGLQFLFEYFSETQRNKGNFPGRFSGRQFSNSRSEMNVSTLELGDSALYLCASQLAADYNEQFFGPGTRLTVL.

The chain uses TRBV7-2 and TRBJ2-1, with a weak D call TRBD1 (5 bases). The germline gives CDR1 SGHTA, CDR2 FQGNSA. This CDR3 has 13 amino acids. The V end was cut by 5 bases, the J end by 12 bases, with 17 bases between. CDR3 amino acids: CASSGSQGKGQFF. In DNA, the CDR3 is TGTGCCAGCAGCGGAAGTCAGGGCAAGGGGCAGTTCTTC.

This clone has a handful of counts. The chain couples TRBV7-2 to TRBJ1-2, with unresolved D. Germline CDR1 reads SGHTA; CDR2 reads FQGNSA. Trimming stripped 5 bases from V and 4 bases from J, with 14 bases between. The CDR3 runs 14 residues. CDR3 DNA: TGTGCCAGCAGCCTACTGGGCGGGTTCTATGGCTACACCTTC. Protein product: CASSLLGGFYGYTF.